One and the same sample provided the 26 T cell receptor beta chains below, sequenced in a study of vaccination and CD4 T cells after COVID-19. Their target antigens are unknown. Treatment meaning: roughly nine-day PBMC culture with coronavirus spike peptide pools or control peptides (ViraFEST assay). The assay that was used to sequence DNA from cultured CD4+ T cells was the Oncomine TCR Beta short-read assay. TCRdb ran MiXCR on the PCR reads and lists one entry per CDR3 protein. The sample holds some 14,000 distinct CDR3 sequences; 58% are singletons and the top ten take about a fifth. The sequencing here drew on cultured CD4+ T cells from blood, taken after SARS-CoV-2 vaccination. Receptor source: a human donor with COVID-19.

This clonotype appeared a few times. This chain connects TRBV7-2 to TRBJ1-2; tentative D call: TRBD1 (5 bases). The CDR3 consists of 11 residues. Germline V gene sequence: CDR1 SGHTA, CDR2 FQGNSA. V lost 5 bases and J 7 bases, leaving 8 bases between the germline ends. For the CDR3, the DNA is TGTGCCAGCAGCCGCAGGGCTGGCTACACCTTC. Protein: CASSRRAGYTF.

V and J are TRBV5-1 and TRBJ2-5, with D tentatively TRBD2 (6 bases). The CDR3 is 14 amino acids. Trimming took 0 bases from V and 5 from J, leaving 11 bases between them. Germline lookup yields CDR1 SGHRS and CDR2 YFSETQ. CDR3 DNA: TGCGCCAGCAGCTTGGCCGGAGGGAGGGAGACCCAGTACTTC. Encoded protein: CASSLAGGRETQYF.

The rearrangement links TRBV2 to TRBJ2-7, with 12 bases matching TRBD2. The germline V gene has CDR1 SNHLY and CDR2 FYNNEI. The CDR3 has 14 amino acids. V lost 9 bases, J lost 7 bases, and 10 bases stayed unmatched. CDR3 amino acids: CARQTSGGRGEQYF. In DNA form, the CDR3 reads TGTGCCAGGCAGACTAGCGGGGGCCGGGGGGAGCAGTACTTC.

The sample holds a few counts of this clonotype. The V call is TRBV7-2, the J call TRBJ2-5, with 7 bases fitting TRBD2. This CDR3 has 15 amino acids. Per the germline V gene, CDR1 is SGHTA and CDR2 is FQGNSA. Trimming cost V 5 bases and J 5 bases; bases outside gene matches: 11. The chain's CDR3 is CASSPSQRGWETQYF. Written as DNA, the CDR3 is TGTGCCAGCAGCCCCAGCCAGCGGGGATGGGAGACCCAGTACTTC. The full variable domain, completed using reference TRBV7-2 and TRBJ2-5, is GAGVSQSPSNKVTEKGKDVELRCDPISGHTALYWYRQSLGQGLEFLIYFQGNSAPDKSGLPSDRFSAERTGGSVSTLTIQRTQQEDSAVYLCASSPSQRGWETQYFGPGTRLLVL.

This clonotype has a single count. CDR3 residues: CASSSARVPTGELFF. CDR3 bases: TGTGCCAGCAGTTCGGCAAGGGTTCCCACCGGGGAGCTGTTTTTT. This chain links TRBV6-5 with TRBJ2-2, with D uncertain. CDR3 length equals 15 residues. The ends were cut back, 4 bases at V and 4 bases at J, with 13 bases in the middle. Looked up from germline, CDR1 is MNHEY and CDR2 is SVGAGI.

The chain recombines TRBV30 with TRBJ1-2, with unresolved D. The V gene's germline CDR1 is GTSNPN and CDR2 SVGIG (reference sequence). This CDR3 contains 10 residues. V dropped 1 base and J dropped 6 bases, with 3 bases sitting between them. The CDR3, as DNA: TGTGCCTGGAGTGGTAATGGCTACACCTTC. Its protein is CAWSGNGYTF.

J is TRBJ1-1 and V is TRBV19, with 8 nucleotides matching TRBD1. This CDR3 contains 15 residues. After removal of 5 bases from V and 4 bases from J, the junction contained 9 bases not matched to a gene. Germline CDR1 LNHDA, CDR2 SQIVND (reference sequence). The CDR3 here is CASSPTGVWGTEAFF. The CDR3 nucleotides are TGTGCCAGTAGTCCGACAGGGGTGTGGGGCACTGAAGCTTTCTTT.

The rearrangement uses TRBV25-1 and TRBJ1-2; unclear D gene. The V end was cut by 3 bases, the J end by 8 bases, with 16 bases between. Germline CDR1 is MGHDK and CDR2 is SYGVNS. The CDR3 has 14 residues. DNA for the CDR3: TGTGCCAGCAGTGATCGGATATCACTATGGGGCTACACCTTC. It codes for CASSDRISLWGYTF.

The CDR3 here is CASSPDYEQYF. In DNA form, the CDR3 reads TGTGCCAGCAGCCCAGACTACGAGCAGTACTTC. V usage is TRBV7-9 and J usage is TRBJ2-7; unclear D gene. Germline V gives CDR1 SEHNR, CDR2 FQNEAQ (reference sequence). V shed 5 bases and J shed 3 bases, with 5 bases lying between them. This CDR3 is built from 11 residues.

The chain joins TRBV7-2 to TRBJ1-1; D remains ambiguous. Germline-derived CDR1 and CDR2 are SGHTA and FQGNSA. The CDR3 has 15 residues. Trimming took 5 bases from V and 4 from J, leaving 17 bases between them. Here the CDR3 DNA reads TGTGCCAGCAGCCCCGATAGCCGGGCGGGCACTGAAGCTTTCTTT. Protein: CASSPDSRAGTEAFF.

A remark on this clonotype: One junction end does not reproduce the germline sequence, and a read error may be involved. Written as DNA, the CDR3 is TGTGCTAGCAGCCAGCGGGGGGGCCTGGGAGATACGCAGTATTTT. Protein product: CASSQRGGLGDTQYF. This chain connects TRBV7-6 to TRBJ2-3; 10 nucleotides line up with TRBD2. This CDR3 region has 15 residues. CDR1 is SGHVS, CDR2 FNYEAQ, per germline.

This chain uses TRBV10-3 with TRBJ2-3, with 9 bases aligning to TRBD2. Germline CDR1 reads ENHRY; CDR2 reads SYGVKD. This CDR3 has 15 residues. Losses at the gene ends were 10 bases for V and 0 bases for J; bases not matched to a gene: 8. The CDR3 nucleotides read TGTGCCACCACTAAGCGGGGGGAAAGCACAGATACGCAGTATTTT. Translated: CATTKRGESTDTQYF.

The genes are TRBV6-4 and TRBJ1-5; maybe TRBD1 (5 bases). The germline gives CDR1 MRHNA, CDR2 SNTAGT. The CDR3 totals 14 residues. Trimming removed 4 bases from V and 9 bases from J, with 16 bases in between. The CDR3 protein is CASSASTGALPQHF. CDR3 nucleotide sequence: TGTGCCAGCAGTGCGTCTACAGGTGCATTGCCCCAGCATTTT.

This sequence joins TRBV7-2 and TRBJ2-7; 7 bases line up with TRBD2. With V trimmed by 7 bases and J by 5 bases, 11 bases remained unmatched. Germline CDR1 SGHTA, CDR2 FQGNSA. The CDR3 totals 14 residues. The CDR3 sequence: CASTRQSGEHEQYF. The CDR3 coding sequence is TGTGCCAGCACCCGCCAGAGCGGGGAGCACGAGCAGTACTTC.

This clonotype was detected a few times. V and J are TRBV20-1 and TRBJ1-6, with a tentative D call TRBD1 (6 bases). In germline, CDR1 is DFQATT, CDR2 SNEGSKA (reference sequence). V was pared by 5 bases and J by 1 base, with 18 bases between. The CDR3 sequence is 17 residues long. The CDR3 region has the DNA TGCAGTGCTCCCCATAGTGGGGGCAGATCCTATAATTCACCCCTCCACTTT. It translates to CSAPHSGGRSYNSPLHF.

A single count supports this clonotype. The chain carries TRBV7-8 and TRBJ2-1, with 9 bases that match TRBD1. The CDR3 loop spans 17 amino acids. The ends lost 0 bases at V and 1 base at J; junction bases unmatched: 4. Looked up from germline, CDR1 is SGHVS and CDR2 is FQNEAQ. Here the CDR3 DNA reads TGTGCCAGCAGCTTAGCGGCGACAGGGGGGTCCTACAATGAGCAGTTCTTC. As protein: CASSLAATGGSYNEQFF.

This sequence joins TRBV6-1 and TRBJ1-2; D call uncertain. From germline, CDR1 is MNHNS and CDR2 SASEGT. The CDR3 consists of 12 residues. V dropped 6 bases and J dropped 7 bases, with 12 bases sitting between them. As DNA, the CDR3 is TGTGCCAGCAGGGCGGATTGGGGTGGCTACACCTTC. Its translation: CASRADWGGYTF.

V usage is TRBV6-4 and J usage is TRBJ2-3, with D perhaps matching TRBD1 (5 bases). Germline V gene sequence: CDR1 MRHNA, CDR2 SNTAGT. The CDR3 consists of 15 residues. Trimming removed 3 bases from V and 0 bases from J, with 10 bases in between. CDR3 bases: TGTGCCAGCAGTGAAAGGGGTCGGAGCACAGATACGCAGTATTTT. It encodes CASSERGRSTDTQYF.

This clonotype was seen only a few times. CDR3 sequence reads: CASSENTGRLLSAFF. CDR3 nucleotide sequence: TGTGCCAGCAGTGAGAACACGGGACGGCTACTGAGCGCTTTCTTT. The V gene is TRBV6-1, the J gene TRBJ1-1, with a weak D call TRBD1 (5 bases). The length of the CDR3 is 15 residues. Germline assignment: CDR1 MNHNS and CDR2 SASEGT. Trimming left V 3 bases short and J 11 bases short, with 22 bases between.

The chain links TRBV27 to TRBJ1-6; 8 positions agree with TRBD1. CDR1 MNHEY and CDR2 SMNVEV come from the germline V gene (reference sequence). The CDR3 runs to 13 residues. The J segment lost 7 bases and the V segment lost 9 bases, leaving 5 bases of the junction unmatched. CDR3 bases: TGTGCCAGTAGTACAGGGGGAAATTCACCCCTCCACTTT. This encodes CASSTGGNSPLHF.

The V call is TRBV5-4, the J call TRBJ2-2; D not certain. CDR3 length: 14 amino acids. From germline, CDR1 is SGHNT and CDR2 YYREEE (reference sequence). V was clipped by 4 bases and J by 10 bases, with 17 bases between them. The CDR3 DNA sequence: TGTGCCAGCAGCAGGCGACAAGGGTACGAGGAGCTGTTTTTT. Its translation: CASSRRQGYEELFF.

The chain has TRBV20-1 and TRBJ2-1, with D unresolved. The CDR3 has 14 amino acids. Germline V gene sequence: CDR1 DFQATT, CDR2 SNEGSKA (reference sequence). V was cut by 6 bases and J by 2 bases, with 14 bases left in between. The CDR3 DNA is TGCAGTGCCTCGGGTGGGCTCACCTACAATGAGCAGTTCTTC. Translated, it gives CSASGGLTYNEQFF.

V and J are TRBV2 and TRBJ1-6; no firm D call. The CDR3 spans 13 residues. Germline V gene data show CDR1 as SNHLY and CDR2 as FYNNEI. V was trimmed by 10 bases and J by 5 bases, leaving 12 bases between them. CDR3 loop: CANTGRNNSPLHF. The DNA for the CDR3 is TGTGCCAACACTGGGCGGAATAATTCACCCCTCCACTTT. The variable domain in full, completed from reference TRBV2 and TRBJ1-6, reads EPEVTQTPSHQVTQMGQEVILRCVPISNHLYFYWYRQILGQKVEFLVSFYNNEISEKSEIFDDQFSVERPDGSNFTLKIRSTKLEDSAMYFCANTGRNNSPLHFGNGTRLTVT.

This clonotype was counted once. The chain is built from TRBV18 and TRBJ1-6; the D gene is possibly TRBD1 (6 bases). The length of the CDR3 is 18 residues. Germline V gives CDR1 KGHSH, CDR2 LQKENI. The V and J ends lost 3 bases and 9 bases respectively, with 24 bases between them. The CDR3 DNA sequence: TGTGCCAGCTCACCGATTACCCCAGGGGCCAGTAAAACTTCACCCCTCCACTTT. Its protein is CASSPITPGASKTSPLHF.

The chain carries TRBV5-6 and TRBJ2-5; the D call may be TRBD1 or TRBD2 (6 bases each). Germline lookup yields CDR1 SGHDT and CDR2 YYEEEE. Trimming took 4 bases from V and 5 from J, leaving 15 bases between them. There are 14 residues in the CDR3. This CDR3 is CASSPRGTRETQYF. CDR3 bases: TGTGCCAGCAGCCCCCGGGGGACAAGGGAGACCCAGTACTTC. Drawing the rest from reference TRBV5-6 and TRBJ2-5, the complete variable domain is DAGVTQSPTHLIKTRGQQVTLRCSPKSGHDTVSWYQQALGQGPQFIFQYYEEEERQRGNFPDRFSGHQFPNYSSELNVNALLLGDSALYLCASSPRGTRETQYFGPGTRLLVL.

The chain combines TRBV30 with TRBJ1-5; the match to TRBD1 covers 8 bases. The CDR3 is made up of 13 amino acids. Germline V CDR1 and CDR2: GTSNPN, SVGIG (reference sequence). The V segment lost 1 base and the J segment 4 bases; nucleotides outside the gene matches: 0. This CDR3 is CAWSDRGNQPQHF. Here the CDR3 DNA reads TGTGCCTGGAGTGACAGGGGGAATCAGCCCCAGCATTTT.